This T cell receptor beta chain stems from a study of blood T cell repertoires in COVID-19. Study details: T cells, B-cell-depleted T cells, or PBMCs provided the cDNA or gDNA that served as material.

In the original analysis: The assay estimated nucleated cells by amplifying reference gene primers. Using immunoSEQ multiplex PCR, the repertoire was profiled, and TCRdb retains in-frame clones only, with some absent. V, J and clone size reflect that table, while D and trimming were determined from the DNA. The data show about 250,000 clones, with about 82% seen just once and about 5.4% held by the top ten. The receptor's source is a woman of 80 years or more with COVID-19, enrolled during active disease. Sequencing was performed on peripheral blood.

The CDR3 sequence: CASIEHDTDSNQPQHF. The CDR3 coding sequence is TGTGCCAGCATCGAACACGACACAGATAGCAATCAGCCCCAGCATTTT. J is TRBJ1-5 and V is TRBV11-3; D call uncertain. The V and J ends lost 7 bases and 0 bases respectively, with 16 bases between them. The CDR3 loop spans 16 amino acids. Germline assignment: CDR1 SGHNT and CDR2 YENEEA.